Listed here are 13 T cell receptor beta chains from one sample, sequenced in a study of Ad26.COV2.S vaccination and SARS-CoV-2 variants. Profiling relied on immunoSEQ multiplex PCR, and the TCRdb table lists in-frame clones only, not all of them. The sample lists more than 85,000 clones; around three quarters were seen once. Sequencing used peripheral blood, obtained after recovery from COVID-19. All receptors derive from a human donor who had recovered from COVID-19.

The sample holds a few counts of this clone. This sequence joins TRBV29-1 and TRBJ2-6, with D possibly TRBD2 on 5 matching bases. Deletions cut 2 bases from V and 2 bases from J, with 7 bases between. Germline V lookup: CDR1 SQVTM, CDR2 ANQGSEA. This CDR3 contains 14 residues. This CDR3 is CSVETGTGANVLTF. The CDR3 DNA reads as TGCAGCGTTGAAACGGGAACTGGGGCCAACGTCCTGACTTTC.

The V and J genes are TRBV3-1 (or the pseudogene TRBV3-2) and TRBJ2-5, with D possibly matching TRBD2 (6 bases). Germline V gives CDR1 LGHDT, CDR2 YNNKEL (reference sequence). The CDR3 is 15 residues long. V gave up 0 bases and J gave up 5 bases, with 13 bases separating them. The CDR3 DNA reads TGTGCCAGCAGCCAAGATCTAGCGTCGGGGGAGACCCAGTACTTC. Translated, it gives CASSQDLASGETQYF.

The chain is built from TRBV28 and TRBJ2-6; a weak D match, TRBD1 (5 bases). Germline loops: CDR1 MDHEN, CDR2 SYDVKM. The CDR3 is 16 residues long. V lost 0 bases to trimming and J lost 5 bases, with 11 bases between them. CDR3 DNA sequence: TGTGCCAGCAGTTTATGGTGGACACGTAGGGCCAACGTCCTGACTTTC. It translates to CASSLWWTRRANVLTF. Drawing the rest from reference TRBV28 and TRBJ2-6, the complete variable domain is DVKVTQSSRYLVKRTGEKVFLECVQDMDHENMFWYRQDPGLGLRLIYFSYDVKMKEKGDIPEGYSVSREKKERFSLILESASTNQTSMYLCASSLWWTRRANVLTFGAGSRLTVL.

The V gene is TRBV14, the J gene TRBJ1-2; 7 bases fit TRBD1. The CDR3 runs to 15 residues. CDR1 and CDR2 (germline): SGHDN, FVKESK. V lost 4 bases, J lost 7 bases, and 12 bases stayed unmatched. CDR3 in DNA: TGTGCCAGCAGCCCCCAAGCAACAGGGGTACGTGGCTACACCTTC. It encodes CASSPQATGVRGYTF.

This clone has just one count. This rearrangement joins TRBV7-9 to TRBJ2-1; D may be TRBD2 (7 bases). The CDR3 runs 14 residues. The V gene lost 3 bases and the J gene lost 7 bases, with 13 bases spanning the gap. Germline V CDR1 and CDR2: SEHNR, FQNEAQ (reference sequence). The chain's CDR3 is CASSFAGAGNEQFF. DNA of the CDR3: TGTGCCAGCAGCTTCGCGGGGGCCGGGAATGAGCAGTTCTTC.

The J gene is TRBJ2-7, the V gene TRBV18; D is perhaps TRBD2 (6 bases). Germline CDR1 reads KGHSH; CDR2 reads LQKENI. CDR3 size: 15 residues. Trimming took off 3 bases at V and 5 bases at J, with 17 bases between the two ends. The CDR3 protein is CASSPGRSREDEQYF. The CDR3 DNA sequence: TGTGCCAGCTCACCCGGCAGGTCGAGGGAGGACGAGCAGTACTTC. The full variable domain, with the rest looked up from reference TRBV18 and TRBJ2-7, is NAGVMQNPRHLVRRRGQEARLRCSPMKGHSHVYWYRQLPEEGLKFMVYLQKENIIDESGMPKERFSAEFPKEGPSILRIQQVVRGDSAAYFCASSPGRSREDEQYFGPGTRLTVT.

The chain combines TRBV6-5 with TRBJ2-2; 8 bases are shared with TRBD1. The CDR3 sequence is 15 residues long. CDR1 and CDR2 from the germline V gene are MNHEY and SVGAGI. After removal of 5 bases from V and 4 bases from J, the junction contained 6 bases not matched to a gene. CDR3 bases: TGTGCCAGCAGTACGACAGGGGTGAGCACCGGGGAGCTGTTTTTT. Its translation: CASSTTGVSTGELFF.

This clone was picked up a small number of times. V usage is TRBV5-6 and J usage is TRBJ1-1; D is unclear. The germline CDR1 and CDR2 sequences are SGHDT and YYEEEE. Between the trimmed V and J ends, which lost 0 bases and 6 bases, there was a span of 9 bases. The CDR3 is 13 amino acids. CDR3 region: CASSLAVAAEAFF. The CDR3 DNA reads TGTGCCAGCAGCTTGGCGGTGGCAGCTGAAGCTTTCTTT.

The gene calls are TRBV5-1 and TRBJ1-2; D remains unclear. The CDR3 runs 15 residues. Germline V CDR1 and CDR2: SGHRS, YFSETQ. V was cut by 0 bases and J by 0 bases, with 9 bases left in between. CDR3 nucleotides: TGCGCCAGCAGCTTGGCAACAGTCTCTAACTATGGCTACACCTTC. Translated: CASSLATVSNYGYTF. Combining the CDR3 with reference TRBV5-1 and TRBJ1-2 gives the whole variable domain KAGVTQTPRYLIKTRGQQVTLSCSPISGHRSVSWYQQTPGQGLQFLFEYFSETQRNKGNFPGRFSGRQFSNSRSEMNVSTLELGDSALYLCASSLATVSNYGYTFGSGTRLTVV.

The rearrangement joins TRBV7-6 to TRBJ1-1; D is unresolved. The CDR3 length is 14 residues. The V gene lost 5 bases and the J gene lost 1 base, with 11 bases spanning the gap. The germline V gene encodes CDR1 SGHVS and CDR2 FNYEAQ. The CDR3 here is CASSANGQNTEAFF. The CDR3 region has the DNA TGTGCCAGCAGCGCGAACGGGCAGAACACTGAAGCTTTCTTT.

V and J are TRBV28 and TRBJ2-1; perhaps TRBD2 as D (5 bases). Between the trimmed V and J ends, which lost 5 bases and 4 bases, there was a span of 15 bases. The CDR3 extends over 15 amino acids. Germline CDR1 is MDHEN and CDR2 is SYDVKM. CDR3 amino acids: CASSTGIRVYNEQFF. In DNA form, the CDR3 reads TGTGCCAGCAGTACGGGGATTCGGGTATACAATGAGCAGTTCTTC. Combining the CDR3 with reference TRBV28 and TRBJ2-1 gives the whole variable domain DVKVTQSSRYLVKRTGEKVFLECVQDMDHENMFWYRQDPGLGLRLIYFSYDVKMKEKGDIPEGYSVSREKKERFSLILESASTNQTSMYLCASSTGIRVYNEQFFGPGTRLTVL.

The chain is built from TRBV11-2 and TRBJ2-5; 10 positions agree with TRBD1. Germline V gives CDR1 SGHAT, CDR2 FQNNGV. The ends lost 4 bases at V and 5 bases at J; junction bases unmatched: 7. There are 15 residues in the CDR3. CDR3 coding DNA: TGTGCCAGCAGCTCCGGGACAGGGGCCCCTGAGACCCAGTACTTC. It is translated as CASSSGTGAPETQYF.

This chain links TRBV29-1 with TRBJ2-2, with a tentative D call TRBD2 (6 bases). The CDR3 is made up of 14 amino acids. Per germline, CDR1 SQVTM and CDR2 ANQGSEA. Trimming stripped 1 base from V and 0 bases from J, with 6 bases between. CDR3 nucleotides: TGCAGCGTTGAAGGGAGGGCGAACACCGGGGAGCTGTTTTTT. This codes for CSVEGRANTGELFF.